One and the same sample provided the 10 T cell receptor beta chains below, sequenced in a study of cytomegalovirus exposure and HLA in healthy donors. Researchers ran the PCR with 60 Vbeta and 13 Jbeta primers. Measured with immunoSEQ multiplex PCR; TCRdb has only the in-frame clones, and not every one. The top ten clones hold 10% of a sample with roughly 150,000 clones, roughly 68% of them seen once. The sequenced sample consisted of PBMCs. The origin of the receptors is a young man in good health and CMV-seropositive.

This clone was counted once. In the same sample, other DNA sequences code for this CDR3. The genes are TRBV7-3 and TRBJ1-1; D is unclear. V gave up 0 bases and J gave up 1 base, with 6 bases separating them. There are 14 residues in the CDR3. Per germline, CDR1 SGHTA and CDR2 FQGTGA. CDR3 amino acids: CASSLTGGNTEAFF. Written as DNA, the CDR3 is TGTGCCAGCAGCTTAACTGGAGGGAACACTGAAGCTTTCTTT. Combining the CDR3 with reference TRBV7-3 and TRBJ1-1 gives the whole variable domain GAGVSQTPSNKVTEKGKYVELRCDPISGHTALYWYRQSLGQGPEFLIYFQGTGAADDSGLPNDRFFAVRPEGSVSTLKIQRTERGDSAVYLCASSLTGGNTEAFFGQGTRLTVV.

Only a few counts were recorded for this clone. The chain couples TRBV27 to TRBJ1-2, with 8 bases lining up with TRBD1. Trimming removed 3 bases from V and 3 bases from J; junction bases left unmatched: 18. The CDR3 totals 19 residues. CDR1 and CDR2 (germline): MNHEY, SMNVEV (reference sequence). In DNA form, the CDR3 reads TGTGCCAGCAGTTTGTCCCACTCGACAGGGGTCTGGTTGTACTATGGCTACACCTTC. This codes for CASSLSHSTGVWLYYGYTF.

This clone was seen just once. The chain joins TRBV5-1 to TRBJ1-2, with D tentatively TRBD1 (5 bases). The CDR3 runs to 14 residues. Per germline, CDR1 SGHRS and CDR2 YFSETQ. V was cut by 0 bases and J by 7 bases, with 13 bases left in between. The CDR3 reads CASSLAGPPAGYTF. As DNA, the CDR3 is TGCGCCAGCAGCTTGGCAGGGCCCCCCGCTGGCTACACCTTC.

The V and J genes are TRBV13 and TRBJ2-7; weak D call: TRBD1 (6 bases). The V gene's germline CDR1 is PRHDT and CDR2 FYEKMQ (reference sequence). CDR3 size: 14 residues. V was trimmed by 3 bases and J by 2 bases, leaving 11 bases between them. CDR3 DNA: TGTGCCAGCAGCTTTCTAGACAGGACCTACGAGCAGTACTTC. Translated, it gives CASSFLDRTYEQYF.

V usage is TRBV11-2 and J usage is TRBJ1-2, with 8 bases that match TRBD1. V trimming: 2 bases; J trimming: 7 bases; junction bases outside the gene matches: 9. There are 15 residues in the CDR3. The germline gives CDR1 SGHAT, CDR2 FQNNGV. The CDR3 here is CASSLFSGRGLGYTF. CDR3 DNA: TGTGCCAGCAGCTTATTTTCGGGCAGGGGGCTTGGCTACACCTTC.

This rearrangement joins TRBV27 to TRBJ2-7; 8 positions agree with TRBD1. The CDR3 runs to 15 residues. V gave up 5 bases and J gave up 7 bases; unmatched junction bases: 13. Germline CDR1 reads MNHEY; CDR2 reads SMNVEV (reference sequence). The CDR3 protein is CASSPSRTGLGEQYF. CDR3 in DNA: TGTGCCAGCAGTCCCTCTAGGACAGGGCTGGGAGAGCAGTACTTC.

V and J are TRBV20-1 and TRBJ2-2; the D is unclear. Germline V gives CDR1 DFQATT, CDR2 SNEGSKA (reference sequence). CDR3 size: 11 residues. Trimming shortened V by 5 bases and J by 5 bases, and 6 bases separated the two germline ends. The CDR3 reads CSASQTGELFF. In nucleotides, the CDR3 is TGCAGTGCTTCTCAGACCGGGGAGCTGTTTTTT.

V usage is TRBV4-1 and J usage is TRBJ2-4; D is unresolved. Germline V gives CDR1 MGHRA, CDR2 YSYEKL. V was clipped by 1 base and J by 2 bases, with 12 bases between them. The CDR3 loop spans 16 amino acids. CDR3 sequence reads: CASSQARGATKNIQYF. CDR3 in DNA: TGCGCCAGCAGCCAAGCTAGAGGCGCCACCAAAAACATTCAGTACTTC.

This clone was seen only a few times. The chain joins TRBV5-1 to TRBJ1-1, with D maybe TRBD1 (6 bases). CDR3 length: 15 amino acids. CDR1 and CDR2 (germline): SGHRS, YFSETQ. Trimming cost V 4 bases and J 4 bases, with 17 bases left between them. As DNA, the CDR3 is TGCGCCAGCAGCCCGGGGTCCTTCAGGGGCACTGAAGCTTTCTTT. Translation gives CASSPGSFRGTEAFF.

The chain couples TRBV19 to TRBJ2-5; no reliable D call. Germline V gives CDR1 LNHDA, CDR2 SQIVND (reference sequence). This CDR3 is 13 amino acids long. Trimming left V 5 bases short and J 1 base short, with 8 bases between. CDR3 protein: CASSLQFQETQYF. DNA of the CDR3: TGTGCCAGTAGTCTGCAGTTCCAAGAGACCCAGTACTTC.